The T cell receptor (beta chain) described here comes from a study of T cell responses to AZD1222 COVID-19 vaccine. Study in general: Whether given at about 4 or about 12 weeks, second doses were pooled.

Looked up from germline, CDR1 is DFQATT and CDR2 is SNEGSKA (reference sequence). The CDR3 is made up of 10 amino acids. Only in-frame clones appear in the TCRdb table, and some are missing; sequencing was by immunoSEQ multiplex PCR. The sample has tens of thousands of clones, around 90% seen once. As to this clone: The antigen is not known.

General study findings and limits: White British ancestry dominated among donors, who included more females, and clonal diversity was possibly underestimated.

The specimen comprised peripheral blood, sampled on day 0 of AZD1222 vaccination. The sequence was collected from an adult in good health. This chain connects TRBV20-1 to TRBJ1-2; D not resolved. The CDR3: CLLGVYGYTF. The DNA of the CDR3 is TGCCTCCTAGGAGTCTATGGCTACACCTTC.